What follows are 25 T cell receptor beta chains derived from one specimen sequenced in a study of long-term antiretroviral therapy in people with HIV. With survey level as its setting, the immunoSEQ assay was v3.0. Libraries were prepared by immunoSEQ multiplex PCR; TCRdb keeps only in-frame clonotypes and omits some of them. The repertoire consists of tens of thousands of clones, with roughly 80% occurring once and the leading ten covering around 5.3%. This specimen consisted of unsorted PBMCs, obtained 0.7 years before starting antiretroviral therapy. The receptor set was obtained from a man aged 30 to 45 with HIV.

The V and J genes are TRBV5-4 and TRBJ1-1; D is perhaps TRBD1 (6 bases). CDR3 length equals 13 residues. Germline V gene lookup returns CDR1 SGHNT and CDR2 YYREEE (reference sequence). V gave up 4 bases and J gave up 1 base, with 8 bases separating them. The CDR3 DNA is TGTGCCAGCAGCCGCAGGGGGAACACTGAAGCTTTCTTT. Translated, it gives CASSRRGNTEAFF.

A word on this clone: Additional DNA sequences in this sample encode the identical CDR3. The chain links TRBV30 to TRBJ1-1, with a possible D match to TRBD1 (5 bases). CDR1 and CDR2 (germline): GTSNPN, SVGIG (reference sequence). This CDR3 is built from 13 residues. The V and J ends lost 0 bases and 1 base respectively, with 6 bases between them. The CDR3 here is CAWSVGGNTEAFF. CDR3 nucleotide sequence: TGTGCCTGGAGTGTGGGGGGGAACACTGAAGCTTTCTTT.

The chain is built from TRBV6-6 and TRBJ2-3, with 8 bases identical to TRBD2. Germline V gene lookup returns CDR1 MNHNY and CDR2 SVGAGI (reference sequence). The CDR3 is made up of 16 amino acids. Trimming removed 5 bases from V and 2 bases from J; junction bases left unmatched: 9. The CDR3 protein is CASSHFGRGDTDTQYF. For the CDR3, the DNA is TGTGCCAGCAGTCATTTTGGGCGGGGGGACACAGATACGCAGTATTTT.

This clone was recorded once. Germline is not matched at one junction end, which may reflect a read error. The chain recombines TRBV25-1 with TRBJ2-7, with 10 bases fitting TRBD1. CDR3 length: 15 residues. Looked up from germline, CDR1 is MGHDK and CDR2 is SYGVNS. The CDR3 nucleotides read TGTGCCAGCAGTGAAGTCCGGGACAGGGGCTACGAGCGGTACTTC. This sequence encodes CASSEVRDRGYERYF.

The chain has TRBV6-1 and TRBJ1-2; 8 bases align to TRBD1. Germline CDR1 is MNHNS and CDR2 is SASEGT. The CDR3 runs 13 residues. V dropped 3 bases and J dropped 8; count of bases not matched to a gene: 5. In nucleotides, the CDR3 is TGTGCCAGCAGTGACCAGGGGGCATTGGGCTACACCTTC. Translating gives CASSDQGALGYTF.

The chain joins TRBV28 to TRBJ1-2; D possibly corresponds to TRBD1 (6 bases). Germline lookup yields CDR1 MDHEN and CDR2 SYDVKM. The CDR3 contains 15 residues. V lost 7 bases and J lost 6, with 21 bases in between. CDR3 amino acids: CASNGATVGGNGYTF. The CDR3, as DNA: TGTGCCAGCAATGGGGCCACGGTCGGGGGCAATGGCTACACCTTC.

In regard to this clone: Additional DNA sequences in this sample encode the identical CDR3. The V and J genes are TRBV19 and TRBJ1-1; D gene uncertain. With 4 bases removed from V and 5 bases from J, the gap between germline ends came to 8 bases. Germline CDR1 LNHDA, CDR2 SQIVND (reference sequence). The CDR3 contains 12 residues. The CDR3, as DNA: TGTGCCAGTAGTACCGGGGTAACTGAAGCTTTCTTT. This encodes CASSTGVTEAFF.

This clone was found a few times. The V gene is TRBV15, the J gene TRBJ1-2, with D uncertain. CDR3 size: 14 residues. Germline CDR1 is LNHNV and CDR2 is YYDKDF (reference sequence). Deletions cut 0 bases from V and 5 bases from J, with 10 bases between. This CDR3 is CATSRDLTDYGYTF. The CDR3 DNA is TGTGCCACCAGCAGAGATCTCACAGATTATGGCTACACCTTC.

In nucleotides, the CDR3 is TGCAGCGTTTACCTTCTAGGGAGCGAGCAGTACTTC. Translating it yields CSVYLLGSEQYF. V is TRBV29-1 and J is TRBJ2-7, with D possibly being TRBD2 (5 bases). Germline CDR1 is SQVTM and CDR2 is ANQGSEA. Trimming pared 5 bases from V and 6 bases from J, leaving 14 bases between. The CDR3 is made up of 12 amino acids.

The J gene is TRBJ1-4, the V gene TRBV30; a weak D match, TRBD1 (6 bases). CDR3 length: 15 amino acids. Deletions cut 0 bases from V and 5 bases from J, with 13 bases between. Germline-derived CDR1 and CDR2 are GTSNPN and SVGIG (reference sequence). DNA of the CDR3: TGTGCCTGGAGTGTACCTGCGGGGGCAAATGAAAAACTGTTTTTT. It specifies CAWSVPAGANEKLFF.

V gene TRBV27 combines with J gene TRBJ2-3; 9 bases agree with TRBD2. CDR3 length equals 15 residues. V shed 5 bases, J shed 6 bases, and the junction held 9 bases outside the gene matches. Germline CDR1 MNHEY, CDR2 SMNVEV (reference sequence). In DNA, the CDR3 is TGTGCCAGCAGTCCCAGTGCGGGAGGGTGGGATACGCAGTATTTT. It is translated as CASSPSAGGWDTQYF.

The rearrangement links TRBV9 to TRBJ2-7; 10 bases agree with TRBD2. Germline loops: CDR1 SGDLS, CDR2 YYNGEE. V was clipped by 0 bases and J by 3 bases; unmatched bases: 3. This CDR3 comprises 15 residues. For the CDR3, the DNA is TGTGCCAGCAGCGTAGCTAGCGGGGGTGGCTACGAGCAGTACTTC. Protein: CASSVASGGGYEQYF.

In its sample, this clone was seen a few times. J is TRBJ1-6 and V is TRBV14, with D uncertain. Trimming pared 1 base from V and 9 bases from J, leaving 7 bases between. The CDR3 extends over 13 amino acids. From germline, CDR1 is SGHDN and CDR2 FVKESK. CDR3 loop: CASSQVVRSPLHF. The CDR3 nucleotides read TGTGCCAGCAGCCAAGTCGTACGTTCACCCCTCCACTTT.

The chain carries TRBV7-9 and TRBJ1-6; D unresolved. From germline, CDR1 is SEHNR and CDR2 FQNEAQ (reference sequence). V lost 2 bases and J lost 0, with 17 bases in between. The CDR3 loop spans 19 amino acids. The chain's CDR3 is CASSLSPDGNSSYNSPLHF. The DNA for the CDR3 is TGTGCCAGCAGCTTATCCCCGGACGGGAATAGCTCCTATAATTCACCCCTCCACTTT.

The chain links TRBV5-4 to TRBJ1-4; 7 bases fit TRBD1. Germline loops: CDR1 SGHNT, CDR2 YYREEE (reference sequence). The CDR3 loop spans 18 amino acids. V shed 3 bases and J 0 bases; nucleotides not matched to a gene: 11. CDR3 sequence (DNA): TGTGCCAGCAGCTCTCTCTCGGGACAGCATTCAACTAATGAAAAACTGTTTTTT. It translates to CASSSLSGQHSTNEKLFF.

The chain joins TRBV27 to TRBJ2-7, with D unclear. Trimming cost V 5 bases and J 2 bases, with 10 bases left between them. CDR3 length equals 13 residues. In germline, CDR1 is MNHEY, CDR2 SMNVEV (reference sequence). The CDR3 here is CASSLQEPYEQYF. The CDR3 nucleotides read TGTGCCAGCAGTCTTCAGGAGCCCTACGAGCAGTACTTC.

The rearrangement links TRBV11-2 to TRBJ2-3, with D perhaps TRBD1 or TRBD2 (5 bases each). V was trimmed by 5 bases and J by 5 bases, leaving 8 bases between them. CDR3 length: 12 residues. Germline loops: CDR1 SGHAT, CDR2 FQNNGV. The CDR3: CASSPRGDTQYF. In nucleotides, the CDR3 is TGTGCCAGCAGCCCGAGGGGAGATACGCAGTATTTT.

This chain connects TRBV7-2 to TRBJ2-3; 8 bases map to TRBD2. The ends lost 1 base at V and 3 bases at J; junction bases unmatched: 3. This CDR3 is built from 15 residues. Germline CDR1 reads SGHTA; CDR2 reads FQGNSA. CDR3 amino acids: CASSLVAGPTDTQYF. CDR3 nucleotides: TGTGCCAGCAGCTTAGTAGCGGGGCCTACAGATACGCAGTATTTT. The full variable domain, with the rest looked up from reference TRBV7-2 and TRBJ2-3, is GAGVSQSPSNKVTEKGKDVELRCDPISGHTALYWYRQSLGQGLEFLIYFQGNSAPDKSGLPSDRFSAERTGGSVSTLTIQRTQQEDSAVYLCASSLVAGPTDTQYFGPGTRLTVL.

V is TRBV28 and J is TRBJ2-5, with 8 positions matching TRBD2. Germline V gives CDR1 MDHEN, CDR2 SYDVKM. The CDR3 contains 16 residues. V was pared by 4 bases and J by 2 bases, with 9 bases of the junction left unmatched. Here the CDR3 DNA reads TGTGCCAGCAGTTCTTCCGGGGGGGCCTTACAAGAGACCCAGTACTTC. Protein: CASSSSGGALQETQYF.

The chain recombines TRBV2 with TRBJ1-6; D perhaps matches TRBD1 (5 bases). V was shortened by 7 bases and J by 0 bases, with 13 bases between the two germline ends. Per germline, CDR1 SNHLY and CDR2 FYNNEI. There are 16 residues in the CDR3. Written as DNA, the CDR3 is TGTGCCAGCACTGAGGGACCGAGCTCCTATAATTCACCCCTCCACTTT. As protein: CASTEGPSSYNSPLHF.

The CDR3 DNA reads TGTGCCAGCAGTGAGACAGAAGAGACCCAGTACTTC. This encodes CASSETEETQYF. The V and J genes are TRBV6-1 and TRBJ2-5; possible D gene TRBD1, 5 bases. From germline, CDR1 is MNHNS and CDR2 SASEGT. The V and J ends lost 3 bases and 3 bases respectively, with 5 bases between them. CDR3 length equals 12 residues.

The gene calls are TRBV9 and TRBJ2-7, with D perhaps given as TRBD1 or TRBD2 (5 bases each). The CDR3 extends over 15 amino acids. The V end lost 1 base, the J end lost 5 bases, and 16 bases lay between the germline ends. The germline V gene has CDR1 SGDLS and CDR2 YYNGEE. The CDR3 region has the DNA TGTGCCAGCAGCGTACTCCCCGTCAGGGACCACGAGCAGTACTTC. It is translated as CASSVLPVRDHEQYF.

The V and J genes are TRBV28 and TRBJ2-3, with a tentative D call TRBD2 (6 bases). The CDR3 has 13 amino acids. The V gene's germline CDR1 is MDHEN and CDR2 SYDVKM. Trimming pared 8 bases from V and 6 bases from J, leaving 15 bases between. CDR3 amino acids: CASCGAARDTQYF. CDR3 nucleotides: TGTGCCAGCTGCGGGGCCGCGAGGGATACGCAGTATTTT. The full variable domain, in which reference TRBV28 and TRBJ2-3 provide the parts outside the CDR3, is DVKVTQSSRYLVKRTGEKVFLECVQDMDHENMFWYRQDPGLGLRLIYFSYDVKMKEKGDIPEGYSVSREKKERFSLILESASTNQTSMYLCASCGAARDTQYFGPGTRLTVL.

The chain is built from TRBV5-4 and TRBJ1-5, with D maybe TRBD1 (6 bases). The germline CDR1 and CDR2 sequences are SGHNT and YYREEE (reference sequence). The V gene lost 1 base and the J gene lost 0 bases, with 14 bases spanning the gap. The CDR3 runs 17 residues. CDR3 bases: TGTGCCAGCAGCTTGCCCGCGGACAGAACTAGCAATCAGCCCCAGCATTTT. Amino acid sequence: CASSLPADRTSNQPQHF.

This chain links TRBV6-6 with TRBJ2-5; no reliable D call. Trimming left V 6 bases short and J 3 bases short, with 20 bases between. The CDR3 covers 16 residues. Germline values: CDR1 MNHNY, CDR2 SVGAGI (reference sequence). The DNA for the CDR3 is TGTGCCAGCAGCCCTCCAGGCGATCGCATTAAAGAGACCCAGTACTTC. Protein sequence: CASSPPGDRIKETQYF.